The rows below give T cell receptor beta chains drawn from one sample of a study of T cell changes during pregnancy in multiple sclerosis. The data were produced by immunoSEQ multiplex PCR, yet TCRdb's version contains in-frame clones alone and is incomplete. The repertoire holds over 70,000 clones, with over 80% as singletons. Sample: peripheral blood, taken in the third trimester of pregnancy. These receptors originate from a female donor in good health, enrolled as a control in a pregnancy study. The CDR3 runs from the conserved cysteine through the conserved F or W. The D gene is left open where the match is weak. The size entry is marked missing in some rows and otherwise reads once, few, many or a size class.

d_call	v_call	clone_size	j_call	cdr3_nt	cdr3_aa
-	TRBV19	-	TRBJ2-3	TGTGCCAGTAGTATAGGAGGAGATACGCAGTATTTT	CASSIGGDTQYF
-	TRBV7-7	-	TRBJ1-4	TGTGCTAGCAGTCCCAACCCGGGTATTAATGAAAAACTGTTTTTT	CASSPNPGINEKLFF
-	TRBV4-1	-	TRBJ1-5	TGCGCCAGCAGCCACCCCCCGGCGGGTCCCGGGCAGCCCCAGCATTTT	CASSHPPAGPGQPQHF
-	TRBV6-1	-	TRBJ1-5	TGTGCCAGCAGTGAACGGGACACAGATCAGCCCCAGCATTTT	CASSERDTDQPQHF
-	TRBV7-3	-	TRBJ2-1	TGTGCCAGCAGCCTATCACAGGACAATGAGCAGTTCTTC	CASSLSQDNEQFF
-	TRBV6-5	-	TRBJ1-2	TGTGCCAGCAGTTACTCGACGATCAGGGGTGGGGGCTACACCTTC	CASSYSTIRGGGYTF
-	TRBV6-1	-	TRBJ1-6	TGTGCCAGCAGTGTTTATCTGGTTGGCTGGAATTCACCCCTCCACTTT	CASSVYLVGWNSPLHF
TRBD1	TRBV2	-	TRBJ2-5	TGTGCCAGCAGTACCACAGGGGGCGTTTTGGCCCAGTACTTC	CASSTTGGVLAQYF
-	TRBV7-2	-	TRBJ1-1	TGTGCCAGCAGCTTATCACAGGCCAGCCAAGCTTTCTTT	CASSLSQASQAFF
-	TRBV28	once	TRBJ1-6	TGTGCCAGCAGTTTCGGAGGGTCGGTTAATTCACCCCTCCACTTT	CASSFGGSVNSPLHF
-	TRBV19	once	TRBJ1-1	TGTGCCAGTAAGCAGGGGAACACTGAAGCTTTCTTT	CASKQGNTEAFF
-	TRBV5-1	-	TRBJ2-1	TGCGCCAGCAGAGAGAGGCTAGATTTATACAATGAGCAGTTCTTC	CASRERLDLYNEQFF
-	TRBV4-1	once	TRBJ2-7	TGCGCCAGCAGCCAAGAAATAATCGACGGGACGGGACTCTACGAGCAGTACTTC	CASSQEIIDGTGLYEQYF
-	TRBV5-6	-	TRBJ1-3	TGTGCCAGCAGCCCCGACAGTGGAAACACCATATATTTT	CASSPDSGNTIYF
TRBD1	TRBV7-6	many	TRBJ1-1	TGTGCCAGCAGCGTGGACGGGACAGGGTTGACTGAAGCTTTCTTT	CASSVDGTGLTEAFF
TRBD1	TRBV4-1	-	TRBJ1-5	TGCGCCAGCAGCCAACAAGGACAGGGCGGGCAGCCCCAGCATTTT	CASSQQGQGGQPQHF
TRBD1	TRBV5-1	-	TRBJ1-1	TGCGCCAGCAGCTTGGGGACAGGGGCATGGAACACTGAAGCTTTCTTT	CASSLGTGAWNTEAFF
TRBD2	TRBV5-4	-	TRBJ2-1	TGTGCCAGCAGCTCCCCATCGGGGGGATCCTACAATGAGCAGTTCTTC	CASSSPSGGSYNEQFF
-	TRBV19	-	TRBJ2-5	TGTGCCAGTAGTCGGACAGTCCGGGAGACCCAGTACTTC	CASSRTVRETQYF
-	TRBV28	-	TRBJ2-3	TGTGCCAGCCTAAGTGGGGCCCAACTACTTTGGGGCACAGATACGCAGTATTTT	CASLSGAQLLWGTDTQYF
TRBD1	TRBV9	once	TRBJ2-2	TGTGCCAGCAGCCCCGGACAGGGGGCGCGAGGCGGGGAGCTGTTTTTT	CASSPGQGARGGELFF
TRBD2	TRBV28	-	TRBJ2-1	TGTGCCAGCAGTTTCAAGCGGGAGAGAAGTGAGCAGTTCTTC	CASSFKRERSEQFF
-	TRBV6-4	few	TRBJ1-6	TGTGCCAGCAGTGACTCAAGGGGATCCTATAATTCACCCCTCCACTTT	CASSDSRGSYNSPLHF
-	TRBV19	-	TRBJ1-4	TGTGCCAGTAGTTATGGAAAGGGGGCAACTAATGAAAAACTGTTTTTT	CASSYGKGATNEKLFF
-	TRBV28	-	TRBJ1-3	TGTGCCAGCAGTTTATCAGGGGCCCGAGTTTCTGGAAACACCATATATTTT	CASSLSGARVSGNTIYF